The table lists the clone carrying this T cell receptor (beta chain) with many counts. What it recognizes is unknown. The entry originates in a study of T cells in Graves' hyperthyroidism and ophthalmopathy. Turning to the study itself: Peripheral blood was collected at initial diagnosis, before any treatment.

The source of the PBMCs was approximately 9.5 ml of fresh peripheral blood. Germline CDR1 reads LNHNV; CDR2 reads YYDKDF (reference sequence). There are 15 residues in the CDR3. V was pared by 0 bases and J by 2 bases, with 10 bases between. TCR beta CDR3 region amplification was performed from RNA transcripts. The HTBI primer set was used in a first-round RT-PCR of the TCR CDR3. MiXCR, run by TCRdb on the multiplex PCR reads, gives a single entry per CDR3 protein. The table lists approximately 600,000 distinct CDR3 sequences, approximately 15% of them singletons. Whole-study results and caveats: Blood also carried most thyroid clonotypes expanded above 0.001.

J is TRBJ2-5 and V is TRBV15; D not certain. Sequencing used blood. The source is a woman under 40 with Graves' hyperthyroidism that later progressed to Graves' ophthalmopathy. The CDR3 spells CATSRDPHQQETQYF. The CDR3 DNA is TGTGCCACCAGCAGAGATCCTCATCAACAAGAGACCCAGTACTTC.